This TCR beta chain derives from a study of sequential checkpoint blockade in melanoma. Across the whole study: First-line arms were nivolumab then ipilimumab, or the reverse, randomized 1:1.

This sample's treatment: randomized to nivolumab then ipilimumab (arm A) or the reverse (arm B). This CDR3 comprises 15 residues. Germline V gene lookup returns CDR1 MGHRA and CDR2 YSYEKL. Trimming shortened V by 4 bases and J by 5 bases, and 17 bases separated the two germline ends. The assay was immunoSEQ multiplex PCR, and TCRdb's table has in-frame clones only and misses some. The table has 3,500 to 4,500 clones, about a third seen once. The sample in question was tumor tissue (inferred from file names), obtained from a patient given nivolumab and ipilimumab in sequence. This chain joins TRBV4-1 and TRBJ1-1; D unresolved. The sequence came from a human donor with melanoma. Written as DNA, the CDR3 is TGCGCCAGCAGCCTTCTCTCCCCATGGAGAACTGAAGCTTTCTTT. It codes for CASSLLSPWRTEAFF.